Sequencing of this T cell receptor (beta chain) was carried out in a study of blood T cell repertoires in COVID-19. The CDR3 has 16 residues. Germline V gene lookup returns CDR1 MNHEY and CDR2 SVGEGT. Trimming left V 6 bases short and J 2 bases short, with 19 bases between. As handled by the study authors: Reference gene primer amplification yielded estimated nucleated cell counts. Assay used: immunoSEQ multiplex PCR; TCRdb lists only in-frame clones, some missing. Clonal size and the V and J genes are those of that table, whereas D and trimming came from the DNA. The table shows 100,000 or so clones, with 75% to 90% occurring only once.

Sequences were obtained from peripheral blood. The J gene is TRBJ1-2, the V gene TRBV6-2 or TRBV6-3; D gene unclear. The clonotype originates from a man in his 60s with acute or convalescent COVID-19. The CDR3 here is CASSVLVPSWNYGYTF. The CDR3 bases are TGTGCCAGCAGCGTACTGGTTCCAAGTTGGAACTATGGCTACACCTTC.